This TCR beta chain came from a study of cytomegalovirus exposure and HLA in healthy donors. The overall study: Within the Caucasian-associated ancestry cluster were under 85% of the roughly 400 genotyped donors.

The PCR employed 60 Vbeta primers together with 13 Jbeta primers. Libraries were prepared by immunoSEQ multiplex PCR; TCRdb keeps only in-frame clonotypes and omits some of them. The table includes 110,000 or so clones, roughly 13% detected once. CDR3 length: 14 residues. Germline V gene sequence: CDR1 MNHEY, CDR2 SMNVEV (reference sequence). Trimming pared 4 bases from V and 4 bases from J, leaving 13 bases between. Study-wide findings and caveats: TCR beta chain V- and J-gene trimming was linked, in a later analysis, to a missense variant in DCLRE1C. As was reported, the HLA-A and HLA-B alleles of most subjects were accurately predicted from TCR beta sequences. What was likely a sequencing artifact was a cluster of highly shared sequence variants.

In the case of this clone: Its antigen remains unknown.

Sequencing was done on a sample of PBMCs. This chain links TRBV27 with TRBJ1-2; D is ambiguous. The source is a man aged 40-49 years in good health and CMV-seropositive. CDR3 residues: CASSSTFGSYGYTF. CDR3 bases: TGTGCCAGCAGTTCCACCTTTGGCAGCTATGGCTACACCTTC.